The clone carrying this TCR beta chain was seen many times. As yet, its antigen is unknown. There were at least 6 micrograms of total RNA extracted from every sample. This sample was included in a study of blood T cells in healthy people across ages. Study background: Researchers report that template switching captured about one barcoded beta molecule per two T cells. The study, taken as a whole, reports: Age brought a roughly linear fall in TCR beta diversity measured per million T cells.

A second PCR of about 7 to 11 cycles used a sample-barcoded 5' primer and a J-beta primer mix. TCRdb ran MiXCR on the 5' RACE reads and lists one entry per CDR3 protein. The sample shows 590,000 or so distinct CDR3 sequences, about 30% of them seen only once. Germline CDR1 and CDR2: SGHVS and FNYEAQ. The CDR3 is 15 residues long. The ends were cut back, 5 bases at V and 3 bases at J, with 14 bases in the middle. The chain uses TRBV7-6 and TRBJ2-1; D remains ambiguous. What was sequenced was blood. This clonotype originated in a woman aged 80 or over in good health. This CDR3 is CASSQRPPVYNEQFF. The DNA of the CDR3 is TGTGCCAGCAGCCAGAGACCCCCGGTCTACAATGAGCAGTTCTTC.